The 8 T cell receptor beta chains reported below all come from one sample, sequenced in a study of blood T cell repertoires in COVID-19. Repertoires were generated with immunoSEQ multiplex PCR, while TCRdb's copy carries only in-frame clones and drops some. The repertoire holds under 300,000 clones, over 75% seen once, with roughly 2.3% in the top ten. Sequencing was carried out using PBMCs or T cells enriched from blood (not recorded which). The receptor set was obtained from a woman under 30 who had recovered from COVID-19.

The V and J genes are TRBV20-1 and TRBJ2-5, with 11 bases that match TRBD2. The CDR3 extends over 15 amino acids. Germline CDR1 reads DFQATT; CDR2 reads SNEGSKA (reference sequence). J was trimmed by 1 base and V by 3 bases; bases with no gene match: 4. CDR3 DNA: TGCAGTGCTAGTCATCTAGCGGGGGGCCAAGAGACCCAGTACTTC. Residues: CSASHLAGGQETQYF.

The V gene is TRBV6-6, the J gene TRBJ1-2, with D uncertain. V was clipped by 2 bases and J by 0 bases, with 13 bases between them. Germline values: CDR1 MNHNY, CDR2 SVGAGI (reference sequence). The CDR3 is 16 amino acids. The CDR3 DNA reads TGTGCCAGCAGTTACAATCCGGGAAACCCTAACTATGGCTACACCTTC. Its protein is CASSYNPGNPNYGYTF.

This chain uses TRBV7-9 with TRBJ1-1; tentatively, D is TRBD1 (6 bases). The CDR3 has 12 amino acids. V was clipped by 7 bases and J by 6 bases, with 12 bases between them. In germline, CDR1 is SEHNR, CDR2 FQNEAQ (reference sequence). CDR3 amino acids: CASTAYRAEAFF. The CDR3 DNA reads as TGTGCCAGCACCGCGTACAGGGCTGAAGCTTTCTTT.

J is TRBJ2-2 and V is TRBV2; TRBD1 aligns across 12 bases. CDR1 is SNHLY, CDR2 FYNNEI, per germline. Trimming cost V 6 bases and J 6 bases; bases outside gene matches: 5. The CDR3 totals 15 residues. The CDR3 loop reads CASRGDRGPSGELFF. The CDR3 coding sequence is TGTGCCAGCAGAGGGGACAGGGGGCCCTCCGGGGAGCTGTTTTTT.

This chain uses TRBV28 with TRBJ1-5; 8 bases line up with TRBD1. From germline, CDR1 is MDHEN and CDR2 SYDVKM. V dropped 6 bases and J dropped 4; count of bases not matched to a gene: 14. There are 17 residues in the CDR3. CDR3 in DNA: TGTGCCAGCAGCCCCCGACCTGGGACAGGAGATAATCAGCCCCAGCATTTT. Its translation is CASSPRPGTGDNQPQHF. The complete variable domain, with remaining parts taken from reference TRBV28 and TRBJ1-5, reads DVKVTQSSRYLVKRTGEKVFLECVQDMDHENMFWYRQDPGLGLRLIYFSYDVKMKEKGDIPEGYSVSREKKERFSLILESASTNQTSMYLCASSPRPGTGDNQPQHFGDGTRLSIL.

This clone was seen a handful of times. The chain is built from TRBV29-1 and TRBJ1-3; D is uncertain. Germline V CDR1 and CDR2: SQVTM, ANQGSEA. This CDR3 region has 11 residues. The CDR3 here is CTYSLGNTIYF. CDR3 nucleotide sequence: TGCACCTACAGCCTTGGAAACACCATATATTTT.

This chain's CDR3 is CASSLEATAFSGNTIYF. CDR3 nucleotides: TGTGCCAGCAGCTTAGAAGCGACAGCCTTCTCTGGAAACACCATATATTTT. The chain is built from TRBV7-2 and TRBJ1-3, with D possibly TRBD1 on 5 matching bases. Germline V gene sequence: CDR1 SGHTA, CDR2 FQGNSA. Trimming shortened V by 1 base and J by 0 bases, and 13 bases separated the two germline ends. The CDR3 extends over 17 amino acids. Full variable domain (missing parts from reference TRBV7-2 and TRBJ1-3): GAGVSQSPSNKVTEKGKDVELRCDPISGHTALYWYRQSLGQGLEFLIYFQGNSAPDKSGLPSDRFSAERTGGSVSTLTIQRTQQEDSAVYLCASSLEATAFSGNTIYFGEGSWLTVV.

This clone has just one count. The chain uses TRBV15 and TRBJ1-5; 11 positions match TRBD1. The junction had 6 bases not matched to a gene; V was cut back by 8 bases and J by 6 bases. Germline loops: CDR1 LNHNV, CDR2 YYDKDF (reference sequence). The CDR3 extends over 14 amino acids. The CDR3 spells CATALDRGPQPQHF. As DNA, the CDR3 is TGTGCCACCGCGTTGGACAGGGGGCCTCAGCCCCAGCATTTT. The entire variable domain, with the rest obtained from reference TRBV15 and TRBJ1-5, is as follows: DAMVIQNPRYQVTQFGKPVTLSCSQTLNHNVMYWYQQKSSQAPKLLFHYYDKDFNNEADTPDNFQSRRPNTSFCFLDIRSPGLGDTAMYLCATALDRGPQPQHFGDGTRLSIL.